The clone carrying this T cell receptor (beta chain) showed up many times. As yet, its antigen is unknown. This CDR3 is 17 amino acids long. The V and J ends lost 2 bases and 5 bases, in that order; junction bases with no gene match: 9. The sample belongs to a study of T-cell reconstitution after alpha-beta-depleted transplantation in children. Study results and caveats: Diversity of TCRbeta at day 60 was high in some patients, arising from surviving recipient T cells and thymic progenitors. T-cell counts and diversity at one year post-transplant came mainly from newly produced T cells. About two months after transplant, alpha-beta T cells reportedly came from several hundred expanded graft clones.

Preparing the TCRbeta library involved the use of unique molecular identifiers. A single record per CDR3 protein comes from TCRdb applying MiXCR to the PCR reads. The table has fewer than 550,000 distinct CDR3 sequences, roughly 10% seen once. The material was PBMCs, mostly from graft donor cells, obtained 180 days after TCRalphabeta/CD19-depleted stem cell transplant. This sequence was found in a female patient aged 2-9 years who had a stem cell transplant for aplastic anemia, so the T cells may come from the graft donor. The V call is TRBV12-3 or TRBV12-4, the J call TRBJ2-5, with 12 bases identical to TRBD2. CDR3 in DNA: TGTGCCAGCAGTTTAATCCGACTAGCGGGAGCTGGGGAGACCCAGTACTTC. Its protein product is CASSLIRLAGAGETQYF.